Each of the 10 T cell receptor beta chains below was sequenced from the same sample in a study of low-dose radiotherapy and immunotherapy resistance in tumors. TRAV- and TRBV-specific primers primed first-strand cDNA, covering alpha and beta chains. Using a constant-region primer together with a V-primer adapter, TCRs were subjected to 20 to 25 PCR cycles of amplification. TCRdb redid the calling of the reads with MiXCR, one entry per CDR3 protein. The sample includes about 7,200 distinct CDR3 sequences, roughly 50% of them seen just once. These receptors all come from a human donor with advanced metastatic prostate, ovarian, gallbladder or colorectal cancer (not recorded which). This table probably holds off-target reads from a library built for another chain.

The genes are TRBV2 and TRBJ2-7, with D perhaps TRBD1 (6 bases). V was pared by 6 bases and J by 0 bases, with 12 bases between. The V gene's germline CDR1 is SNHLY and CDR2 FYNNEI. The CDR3 totals 14 residues. The CDR3 protein is CASSPGTYSYEQYF. CDR3 in DNA: TGTGCCAGCAGCCCCGGGACATACTCCTACGAGCAGTACTTC.

The chain employs TRBV10-3 and TRBJ2-1; 11 bases are a match to TRBD1. V trimming: 3 bases; J trimming: 8 bases; junction bases outside the gene matches: 6. Per the germline V gene, CDR1 is ENHRY and CDR2 is SYGVKD. The CDR3 has 15 residues. The CDR3 sequence: CAISDRDRGFDEQFF. The CDR3 DNA reads as TGTGCCATCAGTGATCGGGACAGGGGGTTCGATGAGCAGTTCTTC.

V is TRBV18 and J is TRBJ2-3, with 9 bases that match TRBD2. V was clipped by 0 bases and J by 2 bases; unmatched bases: 3. Germline loops: CDR1 KGHSH, CDR2 LQKENI. This CDR3 has 16 residues. CDR3 sequence: CASSPPSGGYTDTQYF. The CDR3 nucleotides read TGTGCCAGCTCACCACCGAGCGGGGGGTACACAGATACGCAGTATTTT. Complete variable domain (other parts from reference TRBV18 and TRBJ2-3): NAGVMQNPRHLVRRRGQEARLRCSPMKGHSHVYWYRQLPEEGLKFMVYLQKENIIDESGMPKERFSAEFPKEGPSILRIQQVVRGDSAAYFCASSPPSGGYTDTQYFGPGTRLTVL.

This clonotype showed up just a few times. The rearrangement links TRBV10-3 to TRBJ2-1; D call uncertain. V was clipped by 0 bases and J by 0 bases, with 6 bases between them. From germline, CDR1 is ENHRY and CDR2 SYGVKD. The CDR3 is 15 amino acids. CDR3 loop: CAISESGPSYNEQFF. The CDR3 DNA sequence: TGTGCCATCAGTGAGTCGGGCCCCTCCTACAATGAGCAGTTCTTC.

This clonotype has only a few counts. The chain employs TRBV2 and TRBJ2-6; 10 bases align to TRBD1. Germline assignment: CDR1 SNHLY and CDR2 FYNNEI. The CDR3 runs 16 residues. The V and J ends lost 11 bases and 0 bases, in that order; junction bases with no gene match: 7. CDR3 protein: CAGGTGALSGANVLTF. The DNA of the CDR3 is TGTGCCGGAGGGACAGGGGCCCTCTCTGGGGCCAACGTCCTGACTTTC.

V and J are TRBV14 and TRBJ2-2; 10 bases are shared with TRBD2. The germline V gene has CDR1 SGHDN and CDR2 FVKESK. V lost 5 bases, J lost 6 bases, and 15 bases stayed unmatched. This CDR3 comprises 18 residues. CDR3 in DNA: TGTGCCAGCAGCGCCCGGGCCTCTAGCGGGGGCTTTCCCGGGGAGCTGTTTTTT. This gives the protein CASSARASSGGFPGELFF.

This chain uses TRBV2 with TRBJ2-1, with 7 bases that match TRBD1. The CDR3 sequence is 11 residues long. The V gene's germline CDR1 is SNHLY and CDR2 FYNNEI. With 7 bases clipped from V and 10 bases from J, the junction kept 4 bases outside the gene matches. The CDR3: CASKTGLEQFF. The DNA of the CDR3 is TGTGCCAGCAAGACAGGGTTAGAGCAGTTCTTC. The entire variable domain, with the rest obtained from reference TRBV2 and TRBJ2-1, is as follows: EPEVTQTPSHQVTQMGQEVILRCVPISNHLYFYWYRQILGQKVEFLVSFYNNEISEKSEIFDDQFSVERPDGSNFTLKIRSTKLEDSAMYFCASKTGLEQFFGPGTRLTVL.

This chain links TRBV3-1 with TRBJ1-2; D not certain. This CDR3 is built from 14 residues. Trimming removed 4 bases from V and 4 bases from J, with 13 bases in between. Per germline, CDR1 LGHDT and CDR2 YNNKEL (reference sequence). The CDR3 DNA sequence: TGTGCCAGCAGCCCCAAGACTGGTAGCTATGGCTACACCTTC. Translation gives CASSPKTGSYGYTF.

This clonotype was seen a few times. The gene calls are TRBV5-1 and TRBJ2-7; the D is unclear. Germline CDR1 SGHRS, CDR2 YFSETQ. Deletions cut 9 bases from V and 2 bases from J, with 24 bases between. The CDR3 spans 16 residues. CDR3 in DNA: TGCGCCACCAAGAACCTCCCGGGCACGCCAGCCTACGAGCAGTACTTC. It is translated as CATKNLPGTPAYEQYF.

This clonotype was detected only a few times. The rearrangement joins TRBV18 to TRBJ2-7; the match to TRBD1 covers 7 bases. CDR1 is KGHSH and CDR2 is LQKENI in the germline V gene. Trimming cost V 3 bases and J 6 bases; bases outside gene matches: 17. This CDR3 has 17 amino acids. CDR3 coding DNA: TGTGCCAGCTCACCTAACCCTGGACAGGCCTCCGGTGGCGAGCAGTACTTC. Encoded protein: CASSPNPGQASGGEQYF.